This entry concerns a single T cell receptor beta chain. The record originates from a study of shared clonotypes between healthy human individuals. Here immunoSEQ multiplex PCR was the method, and the copy in TCRdb shows in-frame clones only, minus some. The repertoire holds around 2,000,000 clones, with roughly 95% as singletons. The germline CDR1 and CDR2 sequences are SNHLY and FYNNEI. The CDR3 contains 15 residues. With V trimmed by 4 bases and J by 4 bases, 6 bases remained unmatched. Naive CD8 cells were CD45RO-negative, positively selected for CCR7, excluding terminally differentiated effector memory CD45RA+ cells.

Material for sequencing was naive CD8+ T cells sorted from blood. This sequence originates from a man between 18 and 35 years old in good health. The V gene is TRBV2, the J gene TRBJ2-3, with 9 bases fitting TRBD1. CDR3 amino acids: CASSAQGALADTQYF. The CDR3 DNA is TGTGCCAGCAGTGCACAGGGGGCCTTGGCAGATACGCAGTATTTT.